The 7 T cell receptor beta chains presented below share a single source sample, sequenced in a study of blood T cells in healthy people across ages. Through a sample-barcoded 5' primer and a J-beta primer mix, a second PCR was run for 7 to 11 cycles. MiXCR, run by TCRdb on the 5' RACE reads, gives a single entry per CDR3 protein. In the table there are hundreds of thousands of distinct CDR3 sequences, 24% of which are singletons. In addition, the sample was reused for a study of T cells of mothers and their children.

Sequenced material: blood. Every receptor here comes from a boy aged 5 to 17 in good health.

The rearrangement joins TRBV28 to TRBJ1-6; perhaps TRBD1 as D (5 bases). From germline, CDR1 is MDHEN and CDR2 SYDVKM. This CDR3 is built from 16 residues. Trimming removed 3 bases at V and 6 bases at J, with 15 bases between. The CDR3 sequence: CASSFLLGGSNSPLHF. The CDR3 bases are TGTGCCAGCAGTTTCCTCCTCGGGGGATCTAATTCACCCCTCCACTTT.

This chain links TRBV7-2 with TRBJ2-7, with no clear D. Germline loops: CDR1 SGHTA, CDR2 FQGNSA. V lost 5 bases and J lost 2, with 10 bases in between. The CDR3 has 13 residues. The CDR3, as DNA: TGTGCCAGCAGCCTACGGAGTCCCTACGAGCAGTACTTC. Translation gives CASSLRSPYEQYF.

This clonotype came up a few times. This CDR3 is missing its conserved last phenylalanine or tryptophan, likely due to a read error. V usage is TRBV20-1 and J usage is TRBJ1-5; no definite D call. The ends were cut back, 3 bases at V and 9 bases at J, with 12 bases in the middle. This CDR3 has 12 amino acids. In germline, CDR1 is DFQATT, CDR2 SNEGSKA (reference sequence). This chain's CDR3 is CSASGPTGPQHL. The CDR3 DNA reads TGCAGTGCTAGTGGTCCTACGGGGCCCCAGCATCTT.

This clonotype was observed a few times. This chain uses TRBV28 with TRBJ2-1, with TRBD2 matching 9 bases. J lost 9 bases, V lost 5 bases, and 5 bases had no gene match. CDR3 length equals 13 residues. Germline assignment: CDR1 MDHEN and CDR2 SYDVKM. Here the CDR3 DNA reads TGTGCCAGCAGTCCCAGACTAGCGGCTGAGCAGTTCTTC. This codes for CASSPRLAAEQFF.

Notes on this clonotype: This may come from a read error, since a much larger clone is one base off. The chain has TRBV29-1 and TRBJ2-5, with 8 bases lining up with TRBD1. The J call may be faulty, since TRBJ2-7 better matches the DNA end. The CDR3 spans 16 residues. Germline V gives CDR1 SQVTM, CDR2 ANQGSEA. The CDR3 here is CSVEVLEDREVHEQYF. The CDR3 nucleotides are TGCAGCGTTGAAGTTCTTGAGGACAGGGAGGTGCACGAGCAGTACTTC.

There are a few counts of this clonotype. This chain connects TRBV9 to TRBJ1-1, with D tentatively TRBD1 (5 bases). Germline assignment: CDR1 SGDLS and CDR2 YYNGEE. Trimming stripped 3 bases from V and 1 base from J, with 13 bases between. The CDR3 extends over 15 amino acids. The CDR3 DNA reads TGTGCCAGCAGCGGATCGACAGCCTCGAACACTGAAGCTTTCTTT. This gives the protein CASSGSTASNTEAFF.

This clonotype was counted at least ten times. This rearrangement joins TRBV3-1 to TRBJ2-5; D may correspond to TRBD1 or TRBD2 (5 bases each). This CDR3 contains 16 residues. Per germline, CDR1 LGHDT and CDR2 YNNKEL (reference sequence). The germline V and J ends were trimmed by 5 bases and 1 base, with 17 bases remaining between them. The DNA of the CDR3 is TGTGCCAGCAGCGACCCCCGGGGCCGGTCCCAAGAGACCCAGTACTTC. Translated: CASSDPRGRSQETQYF.